This T cell receptor beta chain was found in a study of blood T cells in healthy people across ages. The CDR3 has 13 residues. The V end lost 5 bases, the J end lost 7 bases, and 12 bases lay between the germline ends. The use of a sample-barcoded 5' primer and a J-beta primer mix characterized a second PCR of about 7 to 12 cycles. All samples gave at least 2.5 million CDR3-containing paired-end reads. TCRdb reprocessed the 5' RACE reads via MiXCR and lists one record per CDR3 protein. The table has about 730,000 distinct CDR3 sequences, roughly two fifths seen once; the top ten hold 20% to 25%. Sequenced: blood. This receptor was taken from a woman aged 60-70 years in good health. The chain has TRBV12-3 or TRBV12-4 and TRBJ2-4; D is tentatively TRBD1 or TRBD2 (5 bases each). The CDR3 bases are TGTGCCAGCAGTCCCCCCGGGACGAACATTCAGTACTTC. Its protein product is CASSPPGTNIQYF.